This T cell receptor beta chain was documented in a study of post-analysis software for immune sequencing data. Points from the study as a whole: When the samples were clustered directly with F measure, those that had been prepared in the same batch showed strong co-clustering. TRBV5-6, TRBV5-1 and TRBV20-1 were among five TRBV segments more frequent in patients than controls.

This CDR3 comprises 11 residues. CDR1 is DFQATT, CDR2 SNEGSKA, per germline (reference sequence). Trimming shortened V by 2 bases and J by 8 bases, and 9 bases separated the two germline ends. In the case of this clonotype: Antigen unknown.

Prepared TCR beta cDNA libraries contained unique molecular identifiers. The authors obtained 500,000 or so cDNA molecules from around 1 to 9.1 million T cells. Each CDR3 protein gets one entry after TCRdb re-called the PCR reads with MiXCR. The data hold a few hundred thousand distinct CDR3 sequences, with roughly 45% observed a single time. V usage is TRBV20-1 and J usage is TRBJ1-2; D perhaps matches TRBD1 (5 bases). Material: blood. The receptor comes from a girl aged 10 to 17 with multiple sclerosis. Here the CDR3 DNA reads TGCAGTGCTAGACAGGGAAACGGCTACACCTTC. It translates to CSARQGNGYTF.